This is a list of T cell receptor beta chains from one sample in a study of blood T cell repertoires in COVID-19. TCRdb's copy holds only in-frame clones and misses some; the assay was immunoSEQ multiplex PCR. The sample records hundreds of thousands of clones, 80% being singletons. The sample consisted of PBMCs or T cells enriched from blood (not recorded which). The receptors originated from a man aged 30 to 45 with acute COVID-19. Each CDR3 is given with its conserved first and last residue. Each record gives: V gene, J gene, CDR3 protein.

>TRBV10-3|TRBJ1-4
CAISQGKGEKLFF
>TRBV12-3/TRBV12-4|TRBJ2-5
CASSGGVTQYF
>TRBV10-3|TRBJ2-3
CAISGLADTDTQYF
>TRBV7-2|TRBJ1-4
CASSASRGQGEKLFF
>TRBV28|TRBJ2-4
CASSSFSGAKNIQYF
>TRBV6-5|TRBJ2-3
CASSKGTSTDTQYF
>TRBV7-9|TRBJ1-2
CASSPGLENYGYTF
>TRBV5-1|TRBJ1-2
CASSLEGRGDYGYTF
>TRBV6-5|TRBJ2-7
CASLVWEQYF
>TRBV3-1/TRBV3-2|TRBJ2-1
CASSPRDGKFF
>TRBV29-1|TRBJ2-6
CSVAGTGSARANVLTF
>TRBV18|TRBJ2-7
CASSPAGVAGSYEQYF
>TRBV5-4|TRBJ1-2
CASSLVGAHGYTF
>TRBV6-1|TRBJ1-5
CASSEFTGVSNQPQHF
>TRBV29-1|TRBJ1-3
CSVETQGANSGNTIYF